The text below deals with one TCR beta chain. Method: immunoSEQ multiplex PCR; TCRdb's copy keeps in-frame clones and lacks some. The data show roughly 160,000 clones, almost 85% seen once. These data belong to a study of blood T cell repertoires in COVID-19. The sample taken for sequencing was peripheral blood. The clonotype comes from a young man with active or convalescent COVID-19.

CDR3: CATSRLAGELTDTQYF. Written as DNA, the CDR3 is TGTGCCACCAGCAGACTAGCGGGGGAACTCACAGATACGCAGTATTTT. The chain has TRBV15 and TRBJ2-3; the match to TRBD2 covers 10 bases. The junction had 4 bases not matched to a gene; V was cut back by 2 bases and J by 2 bases. Germline-derived CDR1 and CDR2 are LNHNV and YYDKDF (reference sequence). The CDR3 totals 16 residues.